A selection of T cell receptor beta chains follows, all from one sample in a study of T cell repertoires in cytomegalovirus infection. MiXCR was run by TCRdb on the reads, yielding one entry per CDR3 protein. This table holds tens of thousands of distinct CDR3 sequences, 4% found once. Sequences were obtained from PBMCs. These receptors originate from a human donor in good health (CMV status not recorded). Some clones in this sample may be carry-over from other donors' samples. Both conserved end residues are trimmed from each CDR3. Clone size, where shown, is once, few, many, or a class for clones that have expanded.

TRBV7-8,many,ASSSGSAGNTIY
TRBV7-2,many,ASSPLGAGSSTDTQY
TRBV7-2,many,ASSQGGPNEQF
TRBV6-6,many,ASSDWRAEKLF
TRBV6-2/TRBV6-3,many,ASSKTSGRAELTDTQY
TRBV6-1,many,ATTRTGGYEQY
TRBV7-8,many,ASSPRTVNTEAF
TRBV30,many,AWSTPTAGSPLH
TRBV18,many,ASSPPSLQTQY
TRBV29-1,many,SVTSGRGYNEQF
TRBV11-3,many,ASGQGTDTQY
TRBV7-8,many,ASSLAGQFGVETQY
TRBV7-2,many,ASSLEWRPNTEAF
TRBV7-2,many,ASRRDSFNYGYT
TRBV7-2,many,ASSTREQPQH
TRBV6-5,many,ATRSVSPEQF
TRBV6-5,many,ASSYRAENTEAF
TRBV28,many,ASSYPKQEDTYEQY
TRBV7-3,many,ASSPQGRGGGNEQF
TRBV6-5,many,ASSYGGLYTEAF
TRBV7-8,many,ASSSDGGGAGKLF
TRBV28,many,ASTTGGGFYK
TRBV28,many,ATAVLRQY
TRBV20-1,many,SARGGGGQTNYGYT
TRBV7-2,many,ASSHSRDRAYEQY
TRBV7-8,many,ASSLNQGPSGNTIY
TRBV7-2,many,ASSGGGRTPLH
TRBV20-1,many,SVPGQGADEKLF
TRBV7-2,many,ASSLSSSGGQETQY
TRBV7-6,many,ASSLGAGGPYEQF
TRBV28,-,ASSVAGGLF
TRBV10-3,many,AISGQSSYNEQF
TRBV7-3,many,ASSFRTSADTQY
TRBV7-2,many,ASSTPRNLPTDTQY
TRBV7-2,many,ASSTRAGPGTEAF
TRBV7-2,many,ASSLDAGPYEQY
TRBV7-2,many,ASSLNPSVSTGELF
TRBV7-8,many,ASSPWGSGGYNEQF
TRBV7-2,-,ASSPDRTDTQY
TRBV28,many,ASRFGRWGEKLF